This TCR beta chain was profiled in a study of OX40 agonist ivuxolimab in advanced cancers. Looking at the study overall: The costimulatory receptor OX40 (CD134) was targeted by ivuxolimab, a fully human IgG2 agonistic monoclonal antibody. Intravenous ivuxolimab was administered to patients every 2 weeks at six dose levels: 0.01, 0.1, 0.3, 1.5, 3 and 10 mg/kg. Of the approximately 53 patients in dose escalation, about 20 had hepatocellular carcinoma, approximately 15 had melanoma, 9 had renal cell carcinoma and 9 had head and neck cancer. The dose-escalation cohort was roughly 87% male with a mean age of approximately 60 years, ranging from roughly 23 to 80. Patients were allowed to have had prior anti-PD-1, anti-PD-L1 or anti-CTLA-4 therapy, and approximately 40% of the dose-escalation patients had been treated with checkpoint inhibitors. Partial responses occurred in three dose-escalation patients, of whom one had hepatocellular carcinoma and two had cutaneous melanoma. The purpose of peripheral TCRbeta sequencing was to test whether ivuxolimab changed TCR sequence diversity and led to clonal T-cell expansion. The paper covers the monotherapy dose-escalation part of the phase I ivuxolimab trial, which included N ≈ 54 patients.

General findings and caveats noted by the study authors: In the 0.1-3.0 mg/kg groups, partial responders were among the patients with the lowest normalized peripheral clonal expansion, particularly in CD8+ T cells. After ivuxolimab, CD8+ T cells had more expanded clones than CD4+ T cells on average. At doses of 0.1 to 3.0 mg/kg, clonal expansion of both CD4+ and CD8+ T cells in blood was seen between baseline and week 6. Antigen specificity was not determined for the clonally expanded peripheral T cells. Low levels of normalized T-cell clonal expansion were also seen in some patients who did not respond.

The trial excluded patients who had a history of autoimmune disease or were on systemic immunosuppression. Peripheral blood for TCR sequencing was collected from all dose cohorts at baseline, on cycle 4 day 1, and on cycle 7 day 1. The samples were drawn from a first-in-human, open-label, multicenter phase I dose-escalation trial of ivuxolimab. Adults with locally advanced or metastatic melanoma, renal cell carcinoma, hepatocellular carcinoma or head and neck squamous cell carcinoma were enrolled in the trial. CD4+ and CD8+ T cells were sorted separately from peripheral blood before TCR sequencing. The germline V gene encodes CDR1 MGHRA and CDR2 YSYEKL. V and J lose 0 bases and 2 bases, and a span of 16 bases separates them. Measured from the cysteine to the phenylalanine, the CDR3 is 18 residues long. Solely the CDR3 DNA is kept, with 54 bases framed from the first base. This clone was observed a handful of times. Which antigen it targets is not known. Base qualities are not at hand, and no much larger clone is one base apart.

Genomic DNA was extracted from sorted cells for sequencing of the TCRbeta CDR3 region. TCRbeta CDR3 regions were sequenced using the immunoSEQ Assay. TCRdb took over this immuneACCESS table, retaining in-frame rearrangements with V and J assigned. Such tables are incomplete; in checked studies, under half of the missing clones stem from an unresolved V gene, and the remainder is unexplained. Counted in this sample were under 30,000 clones; 90% of them appeared once. About 24% of the sample belongs to the ten largest clones. The specimen comprised CD4+ or CD8+ T cells sorted from blood, sampled in a trial of the OX40 agonist ivuxolimab. Here the chain combines TRBV4-1 and TRBJ2-2; D gene: possibly TRBD1, on 6 matching bases. The sequence derives from an adult with an advanced solid tumor such as melanoma, head and neck, liver or kidney cancer. The CDR3 amino acid sequence is: CASSQDLGRTDNTGELFF. The sequenced DNA: TGCGCCAGCAGCCAAGATTTGGGCCGGACAGACAACACCGGGGAGCTGTTTTTT.